The rows below give T cell receptor beta chains drawn from one sample of a study of Ad26.COV2.S vaccination and SARS-CoV-2 variants. Sequenced by immunoSEQ multiplex PCR; TCRdb stores in-frame clones only, minus some. Of hundreds of thousands of clones in the sample, 86% were seen once. The material was peripheral blood, obtained in a trial of Ad26.COV2.S vaccine versus placebo. The receptors originated from a person between 18 and 59 years old who received the Ad26.COV2.S COVID-19 vaccine or a placebo. Both conserved end residues are part of each CDR3. Each record gives: D gene, clone size, V gene, J gene, CDR3 protein, CDR3 DNA. D genes are given only for firm matches. Clone size, where shown, is once, few, many, or a class for clones that have expanded.

-,-,TRBV28,TRBJ2-7,CASSLGTYEQYF,TGTGCCAGCAGTTTGGGTACCTACGAGCAGTACTTC
TRBD2,-,TRBV6-1,TRBJ2-3,CASSEHLSGTGTDTQYF,TGTGCCAGCAGTGAACACCTTAGCGGGACGGGCACAGATACGCAGTATTTT
TRBD1,-,TRBV10-2,TRBJ2-7,CASRPGQGASYEQYF,TGCGCCAGCCGTCCGGGACAGGGGGCATCCTACGAGCAGTACTTC
TRBD1,-,TRBV20-1,TRBJ1-5,CSASGRDRGQPQHF,TGCAGTGCTAGTGGAAGGGACAGGGGTCAGCCCCAGCATTTT
-,-,TRBV11-2,TRBJ2-1,CASSSEYNEQFF,TGTGCCAGCAGTTCAGAGTACAATGAGCAGTTCTTC
-,-,TRBV5-5,TRBJ1-2,CASSLGGVDGYTF,TGTGCCAGCAGCTTGGGGGGAGTGGATGGCTACACCTTC
-,-,TRBV5-8,TRBJ2-7,CASSFRAAYEQYF,TGTGCCAGCAGCTTCAGGGCTGCGTACGAGCAGTACTTC
-,-,TRBV4-3,TRBJ2-1,CASSQGGRGSSYNEQFF,TGCGCCAGCAGCCAGGGGGGGCGGGGTAGCTCCTACAATGAGCAGTTCTTC
TRBD2,-,TRBV5-1,TRBJ2-7,CASSPGTSLVYEQYF,TGCGCCAGCAGCCCCGGGACTAGCTTGGTATACGAGCAGTACTTC
-,-,TRBV5-6,TRBJ1-4,CASSTGGADEKLFF,TGTGCCAGCAGCACCGGGGGGGCAGATGAAAAACTGTTTTTT
TRBD2,-,TRBV7-2,TRBJ2-1,CASSSRPPLAGGHNEQFF,TGTGCCAGCAGCTCCCGCCCCCCACTAGCGGGGGGCCACAATGAGCAGTTCTTC
TRBD1,-,TRBV27,TRBJ2-5,CASSPRQGARGETQYF,TGTGCCAGCAGTCCCCGACAGGGGGCTCGGGGGGAGACCCAGTACTTC
-,-,TRBV19,TRBJ1-1,CASSIDRFGTEAFF,TGTGCCAGTAGTATAGATCGGTTTGGCACTGAAGCTTTCTTT
-,-,TRBV6-2/TRBV6-3,TRBJ1-4,CASSDGPQNEKLFF,TGTGCCAGCAGTGACGGACCGCAAAATGAAAAACTGTTTTTT
-,-,TRBV28,TRBJ2-7,CASSLMGGSYEQYF,TGTGCCAGCAGTTTAATGGGCGGGTCCTACGAGCAGTACTTC
-,-,TRBV28,TRBJ1-3,CASSLWEATRYSGNTIYF,TGTGCCAGCAGTCTTTGGGAGGCGACTAGATACTCTGGAAACACCATATATTTT
-,-,TRBV14,TRBJ2-5,CASSQGGARGTQYF,TGTGCCAGCAGCCAAGGGGGGGCCCGGGGGACCCAGTACTTC
TRBD2,-,TRBV4-3,TRBJ2-4,CASSQRLADKNIQYF,TGCGCCAGCAGCCAACGACTAGCGGATAAAAACATTCAGTACTTC
TRBD2,-,TRBV6-5,TRBJ2-1,CASSRTSFGREQFF,TGTGCCAGCAGTCGGACTAGCTTTGGGCGGGAGCAGTTCTTC
TRBD1,few,TRBV5-4,TRBJ1-1,CASSQGTGPEAFF,TGTGCCAGCAGCCAAGGGACAGGGCCTGAAGCTTTCTTT
-,-,TRBV9,TRBJ1-1,CASSVAGGNTEAFF,TGTGCCAGCAGCGTAGCCGGGGGGAACACTGAAGCTTTCTTT
-,few,TRBV2,TRBJ1-5,CASSDHGPQPQHF,TGTGCCAGCAGTGACCACGGTCCTCAGCCCCAGCATTTT
-,-,TRBV5-1,TRBJ2-5,CASSFGVQETQYF,TGCGCCAGCAGCTTCGGAGTCCAAGAGACCCAGTACTTC
-,-,TRBV4-1,TRBJ2-1,CASSFSQREGVEQFF,TGCGCCAGCAGTTTCAGCCAGCGCGAGGGAGTCGAGCAGTTCTTC
-,-,TRBV27,TRBJ2-3,CASRLAGSTDTQYF,TGTGCCAGCAGGCTGGCGGGAAGCACAGATACGCAGTATTTT
-,-,TRBV12-3/TRBV12-4,TRBJ1-4,CASSLGLGQKLFF,TGTGCCAGCAGTTTGGGTCTAGGGCAAAAACTGTTTTTT
TRBD1,-,TRBV6-6,TRBJ2-2,CASSPPGTGTTGELFF,TGTGCCAGCAGCCCTCCCGGGACAGGGACCACCGGGGAGCTGTTTTTT
TRBD2,-,TRBV5-1,TRBJ2-7,CASSLVSGSTGEQYF,TGCGCCAGCAGCTTGGTTAGCGGGAGCACGGGTGAGCAGTACTTC
TRBD1,-,TRBV6-5,TRBJ2-7,CASSYLGGAEQYF,TGTGCCAGCAGTTACTTAGGGGGCGCCGAGCAGTACTTC
TRBD2,-,TRBV7-2,TRBJ2-3,CASSTRLAGSTDTQYF,TGTGCCAGCAGCACACGACTAGCGGGGAGCACAGATACGCAGTATTTT
-,-,TRBV28,TRBJ1-2,CASKLKNYGYTF,TGTGCCAGCAAACTGAAGAACTATGGCTACACCTTC
TRBD2,-,TRBV7-3,TRBJ2-1,CASSLFGGRADHEQFF,TGTGCCAGCAGCTTATTTGGCGGGAGGGCCGATCATGAGCAGTTCTTC
-,-,TRBV28,TRBJ2-7,CASGPGGPRDEQYF,TGTGCCAGCGGTCCAGGGGGGCCCCGGGACGAGCAGTACTTC
-,once,TRBV20-1,TRBJ2-5,CSAYRVETQYF,TGCAGTGCTTACAGGGTAGAGACCCAGTACTTC
-,-,TRBV21-1,TRBJ2-3,CASSKGLAGRGDTQYF,TGTGCCAGCAGCAAGGGACTAGCGGGGCGTGGAGATACGCAGTATTTT
TRBD1,-,TRBV27,TRBJ1-6,CASSRQGMGSPLHF,TGTGCCAGCAGTCGACAGGGTATGGGTTCACCCCTCCACTTT
-,-,TRBV19,TRBJ1-5,CASSRSTSNQPQHF,TGTGCCAGTAGTCGGTCAACGAGCAATCAGCCCCAGCATTTT
-,few,TRBV5-1,TRBJ2-3,CASSLEATTDTQYF,TGCGCCAGCAGCTTGGAAGCAACCACAGATACGCAGTATTTT
-,once,TRBV4-1,TRBJ2-5,CASSHRSSEGDQYF,TGCGCCAGCAGCCATCGGTCCTCTGAGGGGGACCAGTACTTC